Listed below are T cell receptor beta chains from one sample, sequenced in a study of T-cell reconstitution after alpha-beta-depleted transplantation in children. TCRdb ran MiXCR on the PCR reads and lists one entry per CDR3 protein. This repertoire shows fewer than 150,000 distinct CDR3 sequences, about 9.6% found once; its top ten account for around 24%. The source material was PBMCs, mostly from graft donor cells, sampled 180 days after TCRalphabeta/CD19-depleted stem cell transplant. These receptors were taken from a girl in the first two years of life who had a stem cell transplant for combined immunodeficiency, so the T cells may come from the graft donor. The CDR3 runs from the conserved cysteine through the conserved F or W. The order of the fields is J gene, V gene, CDR3 protein.

TRBJ2-7 | TRBV12-3/TRBV12-4 | CASSFGLLEQYF
TRBJ2-1 | TRBV5-4 | CASSLGGTRSNEQFF
TRBJ1-4 | TRBV7-7 | CASSSTGTGAFNEKLFF
TRBJ2-1 | TRBV6-2/TRBV6-3 | CASSSYPSGGAGNEQFF
TRBJ2-3 | TRBV12-3/TRBV12-4 | CASSLGLAGGPADTQYF
TRBJ1-5 | TRBV4-3 | CASSQDRREGQPQHF
TRBJ1-2 | TRBV10-3 | CAISHSDTYYGYTF
TRBJ2-1 | TRBV12-3/TRBV12-4 | CASSPALGEQFF
TRBJ2-1 | TRBV19 | CASSAGTSGRLEQFF
TRBJ2-5 | TRBV7-8 | CASSPSRPRGAQYF
TRBJ2-1 | TRBV9 | CASSPGTYNEQFF
TRBJ2-1 | TRBV11-3 | CASSLSFAGNEQFF
TRBJ1-5 | TRBV12-3/TRBV12-4 | CASSLGYQPQHF
TRBJ2-3 | TRBV5-1 | CASSLTGTRGADTQYF
TRBJ2-7 | TRBV20-1 | CSADKGVTEQYF
TRBJ2-2 | TRBV20-1 | CSAAGTDNTGELFF
TRBJ2-7 | TRBV5-1 | CASSQPGQYEQYF
TRBJ1-1 | TRBV28 | CASSSGEGAEAFF
TRBJ2-7 | TRBV5-1 | CASSSPTGQATYEQYF
TRBJ2-1 | TRBV4-3 | CASSQDLGTGSNEQFF
TRBJ2-1 | TRBV24-1 | CATSDRMEGNEQFF
TRBJ1-1 | TRBV9 | CASSVLPGHTEAFF
TRBJ2-3 | TRBV6-5 | CASSYAQRGGDTQYF
TRBJ2-3 | TRBV12-3/TRBV12-4 | CASSPGVAGGPDTQYF
TRBJ2-3 | TRBV10-3 | CATRTSGRAEADTQYF
TRBJ1-2 | TRBV20-1 | CSASPADRAYGYTF
TRBJ2-7 | TRBV7-2 | CASSLAAGLYEQYF
TRBJ1-5 | TRBV15 | CATSRLTDNQPQHF
TRBJ2-1 | TRBV12-3/TRBV12-4 | CASSLGPSGTGYNEQFF
TRBJ2-2 | TRBV7-2 | CASSPRGGISTGELFF
TRBJ1-4 | TRBV7-2 | CASSLVGHQGGKLFF
TRBJ1-1 | TRBV5-1 | CASSYKGWGTEAFF
TRBJ2-7 | TRBV18 | CASSPPIGRKHYEQYF
TRBJ2-7 | TRBV5-4 | CASSLGTSDSYEQYF
TRBJ2-2 | TRBV5-1 | CASSLILAGENTGELFF
TRBJ2-5 | TRBV5-1 | CASSHDRGWETQYF
TRBJ2-3 | TRBV6-2/TRBV6-3 | CASSSGLAGGSGTDTQYF
TRBJ2-7 | TRBV20-1 | CSARGLAAVYEQYF
TRBJ2-7 | TRBV7-2 | CASSSGTSGRIPYEQYF
TRBJ2-1 | TRBV12-3/TRBV12-4 | CASSPDLHGGQFF
TRBJ2-2 | TRBV12-3/TRBV12-4 | CASTSSGRAVGELFF
TRBJ2-7 | TRBV7-9 | CASSLAGGRAAGQYF
TRBJ2-7 | TRBV7-2 | CASSLADQIWTGAYSYEQYF
TRBJ2-7 | TRBV29-1 | CSVTGGQGAFYEQYF
TRBJ1-5 | TRBV6-5 | CASSYSVTGMNQPQHF
TRBJ1-3 | TRBV6-5 | CASSYSDRGGNTIYF
TRBJ1-6 | TRBV18 | CASSPTYRDKNSPLHF
TRBJ2-5 | TRBV12-3/TRBV12-4 | CASSPAGETQYF
TRBJ2-1 | TRBV18 | CASSPQQGFNEQFF
TRBJ2-2 | TRBV27 | CASSLLGLAGEDTGELFF
TRBJ2-7 | TRBV20-1 | CSARKGLVVEQYF
TRBJ1-2 | TRBV6-5 | CASGRGNYGYTF